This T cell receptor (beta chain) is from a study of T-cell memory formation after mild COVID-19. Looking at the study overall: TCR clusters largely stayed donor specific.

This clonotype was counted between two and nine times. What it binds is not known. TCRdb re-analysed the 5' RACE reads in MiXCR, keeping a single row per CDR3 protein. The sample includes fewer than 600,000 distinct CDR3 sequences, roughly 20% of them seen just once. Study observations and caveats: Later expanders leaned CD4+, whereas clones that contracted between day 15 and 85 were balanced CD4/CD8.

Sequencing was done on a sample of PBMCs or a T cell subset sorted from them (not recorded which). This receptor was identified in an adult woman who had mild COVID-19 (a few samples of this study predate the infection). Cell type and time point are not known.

CDR3 region: CASSLVSSGKNIQYF. The DNA of the CDR3 is TGTGCCAGCAGTTTAGTGAGTAGCGGAAAAAACATTCAGTACTTC. The chain employs TRBV12-3 or TRBV12-4 and TRBJ2-4; possible D gene TRBD2, 6 bases. The CDR3 covers 15 residues. The ends were cut back, 1 base at V and 4 bases at J, with 11 bases in the middle.